This TCR beta chain was identified in a study of identical twins. Overall study results and limits: Instead of following the same donors, the conclusions were based on cross-sectional statistical analysis.

In regard to this clonotype: What it binds is not known.

Every donor was a healthy Caucasian. This CDR3 has 13 residues. Germline V gene data show CDR1 as SGHKS and CDR2 as YYEKEE (reference sequence). Trimming stripped 3 bases from V and 11 bases from J, with 17 bases between. cDNA carried unique molecular identifiers, and a universal primer site was added by template switching. Each CDR3 protein is one row after TCRdb ran MiXCR on the 5' RACE reads. The repertoire holds some 300,000 distinct CDR3 sequences, with roughly an eighth as singletons. The same sample was also studied in work on yellow fever vaccine responses in identical twins. Per that study: The authors reported partly convergent, partly personalized vaccine responses in identical twins.

The TCR sequence derives from a woman under 30 in good health. Sequenced: CD8+ T cells sorted from blood. The chain employs TRBV5-5 and TRBJ1-1; D unresolved. The chain's CDR3 is CASSSDLTLEAFF. DNA of the CDR3: TGTGCCAGCAGCTCCGATTTGACCCTCGAGGCTTTCTTT.